This T cell receptor (beta chain) comes out of a study of blood T cell repertoires in COVID-19. Study-wide context: Sources were T cells, B-cell-depleted T cells, or PBMCs; the material itself was cDNA or gDNA.

Germline CDR1 reads MNHEY; CDR2 reads SMNVEV (reference sequence). This CDR3 region has 15 residues. The V segment lost 3 bases and the J segment 4 bases; nucleotides outside the gene matches: 6. Original handling: For nucleated cells, counts were estimated from reference gene primer amplification. Clones were read by immunoSEQ multiplex PCR, and TCRdb kept only the in-frame ones, dropping some. The DNA was the basis for D and trimming; V, J and clone size are from that table. Among around 280,000 clones listed, around 87% were seen once. The specimen sequenced was peripheral blood. The TCR sequence derives from a woman aged 50 to 60 who had recovered from COVID-19. The chain has TRBV27 and TRBJ2-7; 10 nucleotides line up with TRBD2. CDR3 loop: CASSFQREGRYEQYF. The DNA for the CDR3 is TGTGCCAGCAGTTTCCAGCGGGAGGGGAGGTACGAGCAGTACTTC.